Listed here are 17 T cell receptor beta chains from one sample, sequenced in a study of PD-1 blockade in classical Hodgkin lymphoma (TCRdb year 2020). The library came from the immunoSEQ multiplex PCR assay. The table was pulled from immuneACCESS by TCRdb, which kept in-frame rearrangements only. Such tables lose some clones; where checked, under half of the loss comes from unresolved V genes, and the rest has no known cause. The sample contains 43,000 or so clones, 88% of them found a single time. The top ten clonotypes cover about 9% of the sample. The time point label for this specimen denotes: cycle 1 day 1 (C1D1), immediately before nivolumab initiation. Every trial patient had relapsed following autologous stem cell transplantation, and prior brentuximab vedotin exposure was what differed among cohorts A, B and C. Specimen: peripheral blood mononuclear cells (PBMCs), collected at baseline. The receptors stem from a human donor with classical Hodgkin lymphoma.

The chain uses TRBV27 and TRBJ1-2, with no clear D. The CDR3 is 15 amino acids. CDR1 and CDR2 (germline): MNHEY, SMNVEV (reference sequence). Trimming took off 2 bases at V and 8 bases at J, with 18 bases between the two ends. The CDR3 loop is CASSLSPGPTRGYTF. The DNA for the CDR3 is TGTGCCAGCAGTTTAAGTCCTGGGCCAACGCGGGGCTACACCTTC.

The genes are TRBV11-2 and TRBJ2-7; unclear D gene. This CDR3 region has 12 residues. V was pared by 4 bases and J by 5 bases, with 9 bases between. CDR1 and CDR2 (germline): SGHAT, FQNNGV. DNA for the CDR3: TGTGCCAGCAGCTCGGAGTACCACGAGCAGTACTTC. Amino acids: CASSSEYHEQYF.

The rearrangement joins TRBV28 to TRBJ2-1, with 12 bases lining up with TRBD2. There are 14 residues in the CDR3. The germline CDR1 and CDR2 sequences are MDHEN and SYDVKM. V was pared by 7 bases and J by 8 bases, with 6 bases of the junction left unmatched. The CDR3 sequence: CASNLAGGPDEQFF. The CDR3 region has the DNA TGTGCCAGCAACCTAGCGGGGGGGCCCGATGAGCAGTTCTTC. Full variable domain (remainder filled in from reference TRBV28 and TRBJ2-1): DVKVTQSSRYLVKRTGEKVFLECVQDMDHENMFWYRQDPGLGLRLIYFSYDVKMKEKGDIPEGYSVSREKKERFSLILESASTNQTSMYLCASNLAGGPDEQFFGPGTRLTVL.

The genes are TRBV6-1 and TRBJ1-2, with TRBD1 matching 9 bases. Germline V gene sequence: CDR1 MNHNS, CDR2 SASEGT. The CDR3 consists of 14 residues. The junction had 6 bases not matched to a gene; V was cut back by 7 bases and J by 3 bases. The CDR3 spells CASTGTGRDYGYTF. The CDR3, as DNA: TGTGCCAGCACTGGGACAGGGAGAGACTATGGCTACACCTTC.

The chain is built from TRBV2 and TRBJ2-5; no reliable D call. The CDR3 is 15 amino acids. V was shortened by 2 bases and J by 4 bases, with 14 bases between the two germline ends. Germline values: CDR1 SNHLY, CDR2 FYNNEI. The CDR3 spells CASSEFVGSGETQYF. Written as DNA, the CDR3 is TGTGCCAGCAGTGAATTTGTGGGCTCCGGAGAGACCCAGTACTTC.

This sequence joins TRBV2 and TRBJ2-1; TRBD2 matches at 9 bases. The trim removed 4 bases at V and 7 bases at J, leaving 14 bases unmatched. This CDR3 has 17 residues. CDR1 and CDR2 (germline): SNHLY, FYNNEI. The CDR3 DNA is TGTGCCAGCAGTGGGTGGGGTAGCGGGAGTGTGGGTAATGAGCAGTTCTTC. Its translation: CASSGWGSGSVGNEQFF.

This clone has just one count. V and J are TRBV5-4 and TRBJ2-7; tentatively, D is TRBD1 (6 bases). CDR3 length equals 12 residues. Germline CDR1 and CDR2: SGHNT and YYREEE (reference sequence). V was clipped by 1 base and J by 6 bases, with 8 bases between them. The CDR3: CASSLTGTEQYF. CDR3 coding DNA: TGTGCCAGCAGCTTGACAGGGACCGAGCAGTACTTC.

CDR3 loop: CASSPGGSYNEQFF. The DNA of the CDR3 is TGTGCCAGCAGCCCGGGGGGGTCCTACAATGAGCAGTTCTTC. This sequence joins TRBV27 and TRBJ2-1; 8 bases agree with TRBD2. This CDR3 contains 14 residues. Germline CDR1 and CDR2: MNHEY and SMNVEV (reference sequence). The J segment lost 1 base and the V segment lost 6 bases, leaving 2 bases of the junction unmatched.

The chain links TRBV6-5 to TRBJ1-2; D possibly corresponds to TRBD1 (5 bases). The CDR3 runs 13 residues. Germline-derived CDR1 and CDR2 are MNHEY and SVGAGI. V was cut by 6 bases and J by 8 bases, with 16 bases left in between. CDR3 protein: CASSPPSGEGYTF. The CDR3, as DNA: TGTGCCAGCAGCCCCCCGTCGGGGGAGGGCTACACCTTC.

The V and J genes are TRBV5-6 and TRBJ2-1; TRBD1 agrees at 7 bases. With 0 bases clipped from V and 7 bases from J, the junction kept 4 bases outside the gene matches. This CDR3 has 14 residues. Germline assignment: CDR1 SGHDT and CDR2 YYEEEE. CDR3 bases: TGTGCCAGCAGCTTGGAGGGGGCATGGAATGAGCAGTTCTTC. This gives the protein CASSLEGAWNEQFF.

This clone has a handful of counts. The J gene is TRBJ2-2, the V gene TRBV6-5, with TRBD2 identical over 11 bases. The length of the CDR3 is 13 residues. The ends lost 7 bases at V and 5 bases at J; junction bases unmatched: 0. The germline V gene has CDR1 MNHEY and CDR2 SVGAGI. CDR3 in DNA: TGTGCCAGCACTAGCGGGGGGACCGGGGAGCTGTTTTTT. Protein product: CASTSGGTGELFF.

As for this clone: Other DNA sequences in this sample translate to the same CDR3. V usage is TRBV27 and J usage is TRBJ2-7, with 8 bases lining up with TRBD1. The germline CDR1 and CDR2 sequences are MNHEY and SMNVEV (reference sequence). Trimming cost V 6 bases and J 6 bases; bases outside gene matches: 4. There are 12 residues in the CDR3. CDR3 in DNA: TGTGCCAGCAGCAGACAGGGGTCCGAGCAGTACTTC. Translating gives CASSRQGSEQYF.

The rearrangement links TRBV29-1 to TRBJ1-4; maybe TRBD1 (5 bases). The ends were cut back, 6 bases at V and 7 bases at J, with 15 bases in the middle. The CDR3 runs to 13 residues. The V gene's germline CDR1 is SQVTM and CDR2 ANQGSEA. In nucleotides, the CDR3 is TGCAGCGTCTATAGCAGGGCCGGTGAAAAACTGTTTTTT. It encodes CSVYSRAGEKLFF.

The chain employs TRBV4-1 and TRBJ2-3; maybe TRBD1 (5 bases). Trimming removed 4 bases at V and 0 bases at J, with 11 bases between. The germline V gene has CDR1 MGHRA and CDR2 YSYEKL. This CDR3 has 15 residues. The CDR3 here is CASSRRQTSTDTQYF. In DNA, the CDR3 is TGCGCCAGCAGCCGACGACAGACTAGCACAGATACGCAGTATTTT.

The rearrangement joins TRBV5-1 to TRBJ2-1, with 7 bases fitting TRBD2. V shed 0 bases, J shed 2 bases, and the junction held 11 bases outside the gene matches. CDR1 is SGHRS, CDR2 YFSETQ, per germline. The CDR3 loop spans 18 amino acids. The CDR3 protein is CASSLDERGREPYNEQFF. DNA of the CDR3: TGCGCCAGCAGCTTGGACGAACGTGGGAGGGAGCCCTACAATGAGCAGTTCTTC.

The gene calls are TRBV11-2 and TRBJ2-2; TRBD2 matches 8 bases. This CDR3 spans 16 amino acids. The germline V gene encodes CDR1 SGHAT and CDR2 FQNNGV. The V and J ends lost 1 base and 3 bases, in that order; junction bases with no gene match: 4. CDR3 coding DNA: TGTGCCAGCAGCTTAGGGGTAGCGGGGCACACCGGGGAGCTGTTTTTT. Translation: CASSLGVAGHTGELFF.

This rearrangement joins TRBV27 to TRBJ2-5; 11 nucleotides match TRBD2. Per the germline V gene, CDR1 is MNHEY and CDR2 is SMNVEV (reference sequence). This CDR3 has 15 amino acids. Losses at the gene ends were 0 bases for V and 5 bases for J; bases not matched to a gene: 2. CDR3 loop: CASSLSTSGTETQYF. CDR3 nucleotides: TGTGCCAGCAGTTTATCGACTAGCGGGACCGAGACCCAGTACTTC.